This T cell receptor (beta chain) was identified during a study of regulatory T cells in long-lasting Graves disease. Study-level findings and limits: Sharing of public clonotypes was greater in persistent patients (under 3,000) than in new patients (fewer than 1,000). When disease was persistent, TRBV28, TRBJ1-2 and TRBJ2-5 were the favored segments.

Indicated time point: newly diagnosed GD, antithyroid drugs for less than 3 months. From PBMCs, RNA was extracted and then used to make the TCR library. Graves' disease diagnosis was established per American Thyroid Association guidelines. This clonotype appeared many times. Its antigen is undetermined. Trimming shortened V by 0 bases and J by 10 bases, and 15 bases separated the two germline ends. Germline values: CDR1 MNHEY, CDR2 SMNVEV (reference sequence). The CDR3 sequence is 14 residues long. The authors built TCR beta libraries using iRepertoire HTBI primers and Arm-PCR of CDR3 regions. TCRdb ran MiXCR on the multiplex PCR reads and lists one entry per CDR3 protein. This table holds some 500,000 distinct CDR3 sequences, 13% found once. These data also formed part of another study, on T cells in Graves' hyperthyroidism and ophthalmopathy. This second study notes: First-round RT-PCR of the TCR CDR3 relied on the HTBI primer set.

V gene TRBV27 combines with J gene TRBJ1-1; D might be TRBD1 (5 bases). Sequencing was performed on peripheral blood mononuclear cells (PBMCs), taken at new diagnosis, from a patient treated with antithyroid drugs. The source of this sequence is a man aged 25 to 45 with Graves disease. The DNA of the CDR3 is TGTGCCAGCAGTTTATCGTCGGGACCCCGGAGAGCTTTCTTT. Its translation: CASSLSSGPRRAFF.